The clone carrying this T cell receptor (beta chain) was seen only once. The same CDR3 also results from other DNA sequences found in this sample. Authors' data handling: Cell counts per sample came from amplifying reference gene primers. TCRdb's copy holds only in-frame clones and misses some; the assay was immunoSEQ multiplex PCR. V and J calls and clone size are those listed in that table; D and trimming were worked out from the DNA. The sample has 150,000 to 200,000 clones; under 85% are singletons. With V trimmed by 6 bases and J by 6 bases, 7 bases remained unmatched. The CDR3 runs to 14 residues. Germline-derived CDR1 and CDR2 are SEHNR and FQNEAQ (reference sequence). This entry belongs to a study of blood T cell repertoires in COVID-19. Turning to the study itself: Both acute and convalescent COVID-19 samples were obtained from the United States, Italy and Spain. The cDNA or gDNA used as material had been derived from T cells, B-cell-depleted T cells, or PBMCs.

The J gene is TRBJ2-1, the V gene TRBV7-9, with 8 bases that match TRBD1. The sample comprised peripheral blood. The clonotype originates from a woman in her forties with acute or convalescent COVID-19. As DNA, the CDR3 is TGTGCCAGCAGTCGAACCGGGACAGGCAATGAGCAGTTCTTC. Amino acid sequence: CASSRTGTGNEQFF.